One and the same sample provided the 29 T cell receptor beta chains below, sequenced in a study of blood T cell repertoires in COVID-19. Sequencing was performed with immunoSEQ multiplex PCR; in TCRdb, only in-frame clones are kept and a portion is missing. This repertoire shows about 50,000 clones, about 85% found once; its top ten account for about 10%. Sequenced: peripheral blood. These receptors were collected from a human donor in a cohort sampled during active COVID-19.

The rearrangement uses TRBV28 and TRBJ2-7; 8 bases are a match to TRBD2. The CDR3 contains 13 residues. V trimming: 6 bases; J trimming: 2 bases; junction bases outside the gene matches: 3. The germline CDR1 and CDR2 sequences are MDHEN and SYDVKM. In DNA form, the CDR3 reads TGTGCCAGCAGGGTAGCGGGAACCTACGAGCAGTACTTC. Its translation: CASRVAGTYEQYF.

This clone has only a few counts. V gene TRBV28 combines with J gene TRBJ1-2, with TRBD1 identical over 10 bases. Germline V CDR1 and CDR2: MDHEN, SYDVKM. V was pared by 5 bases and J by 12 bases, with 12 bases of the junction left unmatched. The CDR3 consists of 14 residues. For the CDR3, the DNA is TGTGCCAGCAGTCGACAGGGGGCGCTTATGGGCAACACCTTC. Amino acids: CASSRQGALMGNTF.

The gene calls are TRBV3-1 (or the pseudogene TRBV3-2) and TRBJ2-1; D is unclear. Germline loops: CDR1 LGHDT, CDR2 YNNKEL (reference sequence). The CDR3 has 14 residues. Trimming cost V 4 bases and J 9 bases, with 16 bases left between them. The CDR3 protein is CASSPGSRPGEQFF. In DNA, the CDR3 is TGTGCCAGCAGCCCAGGTTCCCGCCCAGGTGAGCAGTTCTTC.

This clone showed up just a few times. CDR3 nucleotide sequence: TGTGCCAGCAGTGCATCTAGCGGACGGGATACGCAGTATTTT. Residues: CASSASSGRDTQYF. The rearrangement joins TRBV25-1 to TRBJ2-3; 7 bases align to TRBD2. Trimming removed 4 bases from V and 6 bases from J; junction bases left unmatched: 7. CDR1 is MGHDK, CDR2 SYGVNS, per germline. The length of the CDR3 is 14 residues.

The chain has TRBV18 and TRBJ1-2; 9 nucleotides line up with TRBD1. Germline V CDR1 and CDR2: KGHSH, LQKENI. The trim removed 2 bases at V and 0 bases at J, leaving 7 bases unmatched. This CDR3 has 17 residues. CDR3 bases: TGTGCCAGCTCACCAGGGACAGGGCTCCTTGCTAACTATGGCTACACCTTC. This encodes CASSPGTGLLANYGYTF.

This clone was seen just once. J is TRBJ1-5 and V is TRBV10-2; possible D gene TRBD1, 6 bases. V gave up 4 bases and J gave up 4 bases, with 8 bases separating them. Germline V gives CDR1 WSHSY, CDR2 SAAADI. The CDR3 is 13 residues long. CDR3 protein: CASSGTGNQPQHF. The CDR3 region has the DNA TGCGCCAGCAGTGGAACAGGGAATCAGCCCCAGCATTTT.

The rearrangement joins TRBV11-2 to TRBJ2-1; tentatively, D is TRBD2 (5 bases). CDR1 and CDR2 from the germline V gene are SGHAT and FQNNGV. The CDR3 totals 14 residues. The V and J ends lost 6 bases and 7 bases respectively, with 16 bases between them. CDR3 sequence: CASSSEGGWNEQFF. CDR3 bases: TGTGCCAGCAGTAGCGAAGGAGGATGGAATGAGCAGTTCTTC.

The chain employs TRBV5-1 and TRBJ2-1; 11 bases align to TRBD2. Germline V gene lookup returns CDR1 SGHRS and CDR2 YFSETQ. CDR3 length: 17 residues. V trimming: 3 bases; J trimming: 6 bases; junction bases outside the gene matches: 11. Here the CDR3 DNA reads TGCGCCAGCAGCTCCATTCCCATAGCGGGAGGGCGCAATGAGCAGTTCTTC. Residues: CASSSIPIAGGRNEQFF.

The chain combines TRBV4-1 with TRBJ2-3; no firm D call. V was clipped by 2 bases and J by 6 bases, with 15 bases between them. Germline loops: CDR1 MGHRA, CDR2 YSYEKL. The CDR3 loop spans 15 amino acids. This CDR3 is CASSQPTTRPDTQYF. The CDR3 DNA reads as TGCGCCAGCAGCCAACCCACTACCAGACCGGATACGCAGTATTTT.

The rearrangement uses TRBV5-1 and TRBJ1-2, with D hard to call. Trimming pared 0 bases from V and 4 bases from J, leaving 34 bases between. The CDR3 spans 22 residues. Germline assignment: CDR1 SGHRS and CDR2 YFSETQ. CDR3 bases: TGCGCCAGCAGCTTGGGCCAGAGTTCTACTTCACTATGGCTACACCTGCTCTATGGCTACACCTTC. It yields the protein CASSLGQSSTSLWLHLLYGYTF.

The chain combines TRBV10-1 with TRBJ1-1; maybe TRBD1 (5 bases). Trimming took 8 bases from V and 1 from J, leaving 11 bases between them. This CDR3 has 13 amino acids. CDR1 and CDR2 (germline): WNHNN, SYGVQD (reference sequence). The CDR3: CASSGTPNTEAFF. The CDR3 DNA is TGCGCCAGCTCCGGGACTCCGAACACTGAAGCTTTCTTT.

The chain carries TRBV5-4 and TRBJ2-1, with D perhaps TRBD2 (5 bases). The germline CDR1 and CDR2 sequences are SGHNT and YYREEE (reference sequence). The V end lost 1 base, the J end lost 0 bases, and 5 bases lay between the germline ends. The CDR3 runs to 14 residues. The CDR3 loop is CASSLTSSYNEQFF. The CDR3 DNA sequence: TGTGCCAGCAGCTTGACTAGCTCCTACAATGAGCAGTTCTTC.

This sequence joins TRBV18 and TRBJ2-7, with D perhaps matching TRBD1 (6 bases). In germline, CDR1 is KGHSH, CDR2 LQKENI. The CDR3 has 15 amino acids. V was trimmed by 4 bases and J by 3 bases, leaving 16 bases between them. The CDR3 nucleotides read TGTGCCAGCTCACAAAGACAGGTTATTGTCTACGAGCAGTACTTC. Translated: CASSQRQVIVYEQYF.

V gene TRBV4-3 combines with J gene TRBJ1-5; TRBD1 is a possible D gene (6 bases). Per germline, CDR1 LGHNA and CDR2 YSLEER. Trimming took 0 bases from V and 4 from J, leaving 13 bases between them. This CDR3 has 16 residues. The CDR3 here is CASSQDIRGGNQPQHF. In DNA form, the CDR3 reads TGCGCCAGCAGCCAAGATATCAGGGGCGGGAATCAGCCCCAGCATTTT.

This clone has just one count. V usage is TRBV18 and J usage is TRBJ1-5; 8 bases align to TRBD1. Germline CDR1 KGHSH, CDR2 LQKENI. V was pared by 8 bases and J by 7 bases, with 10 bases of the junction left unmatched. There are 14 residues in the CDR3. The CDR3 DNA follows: TGTGCCAGCGCATCCCAGGGGGCCGGACAGCCCCAGCATTTT. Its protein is CASASQGAGQPQHF.

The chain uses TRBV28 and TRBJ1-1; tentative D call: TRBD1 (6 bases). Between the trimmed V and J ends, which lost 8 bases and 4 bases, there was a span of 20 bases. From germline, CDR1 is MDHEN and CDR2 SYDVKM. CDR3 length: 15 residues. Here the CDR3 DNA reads TGTGCCAGCGGGACAATTGGGGATTTTGGCACTGAAGCTTTCTTT. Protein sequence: CASGTIGDFGTEAFF.

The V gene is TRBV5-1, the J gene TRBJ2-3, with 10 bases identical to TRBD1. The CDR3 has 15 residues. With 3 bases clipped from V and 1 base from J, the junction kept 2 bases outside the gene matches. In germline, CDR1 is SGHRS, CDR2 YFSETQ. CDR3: CASSWGTGGTDTQYF. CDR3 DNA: TGCGCCAGCAGCTGGGGGACAGGGGGCACAGATACGCAGTATTTT.

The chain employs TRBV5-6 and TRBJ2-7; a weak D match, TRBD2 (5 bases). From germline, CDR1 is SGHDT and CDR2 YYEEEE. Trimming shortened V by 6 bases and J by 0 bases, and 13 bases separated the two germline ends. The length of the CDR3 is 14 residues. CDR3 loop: CASNPGDSSYEQYF. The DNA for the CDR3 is TGTGCCAGCAACCCCGGGGATAGCTCCTACGAGCAGTACTTC. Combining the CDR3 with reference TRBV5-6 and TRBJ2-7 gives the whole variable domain DAGVTQSPTHLIKTRGQQVTLRCSPKSGHDTVSWYQQALGQGPQFIFQYYEEEERQRGNFPDRFSGHQFPNYSSELNVNALLLGDSALYLCASNPGDSSYEQYFGPGTRLTVT.

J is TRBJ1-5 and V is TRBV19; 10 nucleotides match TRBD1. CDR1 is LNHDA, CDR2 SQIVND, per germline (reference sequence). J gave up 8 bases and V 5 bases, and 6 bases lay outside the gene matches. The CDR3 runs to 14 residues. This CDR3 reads CASSPTGGREPQHF. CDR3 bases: TGTGCCAGTAGTCCGACAGGGGGCAGGGAGCCCCAGCATTTT.

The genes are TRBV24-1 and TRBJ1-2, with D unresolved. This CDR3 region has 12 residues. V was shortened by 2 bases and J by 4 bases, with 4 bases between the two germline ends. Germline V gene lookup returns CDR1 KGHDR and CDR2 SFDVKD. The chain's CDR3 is CATSDYGYGYTF. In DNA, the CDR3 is TGTGCCACCAGTGATTACGGCTATGGCTACACCTTC.

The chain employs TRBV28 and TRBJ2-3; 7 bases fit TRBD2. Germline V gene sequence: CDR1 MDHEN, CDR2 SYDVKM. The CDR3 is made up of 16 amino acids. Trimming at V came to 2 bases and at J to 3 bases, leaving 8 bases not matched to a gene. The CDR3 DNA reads TGTGCCAGCAGTTTAGGAGGCGGGAGAAGGACAGATACGCAGTATTTT. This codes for CASSLGGGRRTDTQYF.

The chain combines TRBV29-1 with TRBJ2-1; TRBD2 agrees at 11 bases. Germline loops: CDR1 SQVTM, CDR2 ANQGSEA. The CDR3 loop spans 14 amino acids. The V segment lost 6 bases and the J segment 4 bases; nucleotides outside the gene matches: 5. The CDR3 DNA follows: TGCAGCGTAACTAGCGGGAGTGGGTACAATGAGCAGTTCTTC. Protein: CSVTSGSGYNEQFF.

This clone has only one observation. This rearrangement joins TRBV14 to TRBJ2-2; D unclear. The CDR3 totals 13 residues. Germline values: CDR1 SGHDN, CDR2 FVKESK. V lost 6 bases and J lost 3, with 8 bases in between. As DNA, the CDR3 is TGTGCCAGCAGGGCCCAAGACACCGGGGAGCTGTTTTTT. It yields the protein CASRAQDTGELFF.

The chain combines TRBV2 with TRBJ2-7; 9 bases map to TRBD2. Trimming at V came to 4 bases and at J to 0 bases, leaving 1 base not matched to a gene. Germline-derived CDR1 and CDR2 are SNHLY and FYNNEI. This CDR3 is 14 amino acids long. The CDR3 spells CASSASGNSYEQYF. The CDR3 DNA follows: TGTGCCAGCAGTGCTAGCGGGAACTCCTACGAGCAGTACTTC.

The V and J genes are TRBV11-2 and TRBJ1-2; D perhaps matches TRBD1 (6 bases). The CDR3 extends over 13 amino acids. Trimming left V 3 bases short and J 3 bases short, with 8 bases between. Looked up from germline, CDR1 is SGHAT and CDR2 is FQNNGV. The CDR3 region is CASSFSGDYGYTF. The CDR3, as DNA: TGTGCCAGCAGCTTTTCAGGGGACTATGGCTACACCTTC.

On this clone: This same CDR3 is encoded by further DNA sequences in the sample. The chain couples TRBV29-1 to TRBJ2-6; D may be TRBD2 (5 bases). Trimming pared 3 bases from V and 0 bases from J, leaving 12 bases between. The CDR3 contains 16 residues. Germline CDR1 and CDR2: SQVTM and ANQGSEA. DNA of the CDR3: TGCAGCGTTGAGCACCGGACTGTCTCTGGGGCCAACGTCCTGACTTTC. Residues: CSVEHRTVSGANVLTF.

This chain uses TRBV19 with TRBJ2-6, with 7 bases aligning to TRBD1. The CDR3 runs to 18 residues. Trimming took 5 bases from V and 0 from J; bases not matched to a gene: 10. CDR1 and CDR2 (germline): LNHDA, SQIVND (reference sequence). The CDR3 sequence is CASSPSTGTFSGANVLTF. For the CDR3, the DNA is TGTGCCAGTAGTCCCTCGACAGGGACCTTCTCTGGGGCCAACGTCCTGACTTTC.

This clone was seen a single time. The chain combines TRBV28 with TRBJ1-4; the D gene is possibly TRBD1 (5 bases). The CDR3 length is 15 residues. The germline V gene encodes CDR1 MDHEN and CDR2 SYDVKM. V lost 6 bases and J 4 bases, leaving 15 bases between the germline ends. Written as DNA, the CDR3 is TGTGCCAGCAGAGTCGGAGGGGTGGGTAATGAAAAACTGTTTTTT. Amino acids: CASRVGGVGNEKLFF.

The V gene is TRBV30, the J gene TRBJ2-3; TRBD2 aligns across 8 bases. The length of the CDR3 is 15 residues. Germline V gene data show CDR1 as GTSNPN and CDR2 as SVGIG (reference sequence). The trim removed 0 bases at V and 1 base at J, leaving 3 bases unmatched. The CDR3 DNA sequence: TGTGCCTGGAGTGTCTACGGGAGGGGCACAGATACGCAGTATTTT. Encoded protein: CAWSVYGRGTDTQYF.